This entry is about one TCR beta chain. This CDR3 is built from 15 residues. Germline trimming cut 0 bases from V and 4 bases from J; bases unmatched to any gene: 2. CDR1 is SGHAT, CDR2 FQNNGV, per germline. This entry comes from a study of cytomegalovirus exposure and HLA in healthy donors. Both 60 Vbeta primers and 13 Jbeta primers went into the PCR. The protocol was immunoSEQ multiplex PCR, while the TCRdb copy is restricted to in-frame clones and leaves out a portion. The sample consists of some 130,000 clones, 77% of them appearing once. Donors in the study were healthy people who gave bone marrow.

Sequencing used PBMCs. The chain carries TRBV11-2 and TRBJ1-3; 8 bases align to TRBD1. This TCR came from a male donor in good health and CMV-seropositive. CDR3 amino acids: CASSLERQGGNTIYF. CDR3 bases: TGTGCCAGCAGCTTAGAGCGACAGGGGGGAAACACCATATATTTT.